This T cell receptor (beta chain) is drawn from a study of CD8 T cells in ankylosing spondylitis listed by TCRdb under 2017. A note on the overall study: To find TCR variants linked to disease, the study profiled T cell receptor beta repertoires in ankylosing spondylitis patients and healthy donors. The full study cohort comprised approximately 23 ankylosing spondylitis patients and over 95 healthy donors. Samples of peripheral blood were taken, and for ankylosing spondylitis patients, synovial fluid was collected as well. What the research found in general, with its limitations: The disease-linked clones were reported as significantly enriched in matched synovial fluid samples from ankylosing spondylitis patients. Some TCR beta motif variants had previously been reported in synovial fluid and blood of reactive arthritis patients, which suggested common disease-initiation mechanisms. Blood from ankylosing spondylitis patients appeared to be characterized by a TCR beta motif composed of about 8 highly homologous amino acid variants. In peripheral blood, the disease-linked clones were found at relatively low frequencies and had a CD8+ phenotype.

The CDR3 runs 15 residues from the cysteine to the phenylalanine. CDR3 DNA is the only sequence kept; it has 45 bases, read in frame from the first base. V is shortened by 9 bases, J by 0 bases, and the region joining them spans 16 bases. CDR1 SGHTA and CDR2 FQGNSA were looked up in the germline V gene. Sequencing relied on an Illumina HiSeq 2500. Quantitative 5'-RACE with molecular barcodes was the method used to prepare the TCR beta libraries. The authors' pipeline ran thus. A new computational method based on a probabilistic model of VDJ rearrangement was used to identify disease-linked TCR variants. TCRdb trimmed public reads at Q25 via fastp, called clones via MiXCR and kept in-frame beta chains. Duplicate CDR3 protein sequences are folded into a single record with the most common DNA and genes. In this record, the V and J calls reflect TCRdb's handling and not the investigators' own analysis. The sample yields roughly 68,000 distinct CDR3 sequences; about 6% were counted once. Around 5% of the sample comes from the top ten.

Synovial fluid samples were matched to blood samples from the same ankylosing spondylitis patients. Comments on this clonotype: There is no known antigen for this receptor. No qualities accompany the bases; no much larger clone lies one base away.

This receptor was taken from a male donor with ankylosing spondylitis. The sample comprised synovial fluid, either unsorted or a sorted T cell fraction (not recorded which). The V and J segments used are TRBV7-2 and TRBJ2-3, and TRBD1 may be the D gene, going by 5 matching bases. The nucleotide sequence reads TGTGCCAGTACAGTCGCAGGGCGTAGCACAGATACGCAGTATTTT. The resulting protein is CASTVAGRSTDTQYF.